The sequence of this TCR beta chain was determined in a study of cytomegalovirus exposure and HLA in healthy donors. General study findings and limits: Through in vitro validation, three CMV-associated chains were shown to be specific for CMV antigens. TCR beta chains numbering more than 150 were designated cytomegalovirus-associated. Analysis was carried out at a later point, and it linked a missense DCLRE1C variant to TCR beta V- and J-gene trimming. At a 0.05 false discovery rate, a later analysis found 16,951 TCR beta sequences to be associated with HLA alleles.

Details on this clone: Its antigen is still unknown.

Germline V lookup: CDR1 SGHRS, CDR2 YFSETQ. The CDR3 sequence is 15 residues long. Trimming took off 0 bases at V and 3 bases at J, with 10 bases between the two ends. The primer mix had 60 Vbeta and 13 Jbeta primers. Repertoires were generated with immunoSEQ multiplex PCR, while TCRdb's copy carries only in-frame clones and drops some. The sample lists approximately 160,000 clones, 70% to 85% seen once, with under 5% in the top ten. This clonotype was obtained from a man aged 18 to 35 in good health and CMV-seronegative. The V and J genes are TRBV5-1 and TRBJ2-1, with a tentative D call TRBD2 (6 bases). The sample was PBMCs. CDR3 in DNA: TGCGCCAGCAGCTTGGGTGGAGGGATCTACAATGAGCAGTTCTTC. It yields the protein CASSLGGGIYNEQFF.